This TCR beta chain is from a study of T cell responses to AZD1222 COVID-19 vaccine. Notes on this clone: The antigen is unknown.

Study conclusions and caveats: Within unmutated variant regions lay the reported targets of nearly half of spike-specific TCRs. Baseline seropositivity characterized only a handful of AZD1222 recipients. Sampling that yielded the repertoires occurred only after the peak T cell response.

TCRdb's copy holds only in-frame clones and misses some; the assay was immunoSEQ multiplex PCR. Among nearly 95,000 clones listed, 80% to 90% were seen once. Here the sequenced sample was peripheral blood, taken 28 days after the second AZD1222 dose. The receptor's source is an adult who received the AZD1222 COVID-19 vaccine.

CDR3 loop: CASSVRRDRVTDTQYF. The DNA for the CDR3 is TGTGCCAGCAGCGTAAGGAGGGACAGGGTCACAGATACGCAGTATTTT. V gene TRBV9 combines with J gene TRBJ2-3; 9 positions match TRBD1. Trimming at V came to 1 base and at J to 2 bases, leaving 5 bases not matched to a gene. Germline-derived CDR1 and CDR2 are SGDLS and YYNGEE. The CDR3 has 16 residues. The whole variable domain, remainder taken from reference TRBV9 and TRBJ2-3, is DSGVTQTPKHLITATGQRVTLRCSPRSGDLSVYWYQQSLDQGLQFLIQYYNGEERAKGNILERFSAQQFPDLHSELNLSSLELGDSALYFCASSVRRDRVTDTQYFGPGTRLTVL.